This TCR beta chain was found in a study of blood T cell repertoires in COVID-19. Study-wide context: Acute-phase and convalescent COVID-19 samples originated in the United States, Italy and Spain. Sample material is recorded as cDNA or gDNA derived from T cells, B-cell-depleted T cells, or PBMCs.

A Seattle source enrolled patients during active infection and followed them longitudinally. Trimming at V came to 4 bases and at J to 5 bases, leaving 5 bases not matched to a gene. CDR1 is MNHEY and CDR2 is SVGAGI in the germline V gene. The CDR3 covers 14 residues. Assay used: immunoSEQ multiplex PCR; TCRdb lists only in-frame clones, some missing. The table records hundreds of thousands of clones, about nine tenths of them present only once. The table lists this clone with a few counts. The genes are TRBV6-5 and TRBJ1-5; TRBD1 matches at 7 bases. The source is a woman aged 30 to 39 with COVID-19, enrolled during active disease. The sequencing sample was made of peripheral blood. CDR3 sequence: CASSFSRGDQPQHF. In DNA form, the CDR3 reads TGTGCCAGCAGTTTTTCCAGGGGGGATCAGCCCCAGCATTTT.